The next 19 T cell receptor beta chains were all read from a single sample in a study of CD8+ T cells in alopecia areata. Extracted from the samples, RNA was reverse transcribed into cDNA to serve as the sequencing template. Data came from immunoSEQ multiplex PCR; TCRdb stores just in-frame clones and leaves some out. Among more than 110,000 clones listed, about 60% were seen once. The sample consisted of CD4+ T cells sorted from blood, taken at week 0. Receptor source: a human donor with alopecia areata.

The CDR3 protein is CASSQRGQAPSTDTQYF. DNA for the CDR3: TGCGCCAGCAGCCAAAGAGGACAGGCACCTAGCACAGATACGCAGTATTTT. This sequence joins TRBV4-3 and TRBJ2-3; 7 nucleotides line up with TRBD1. The V segment lost 2 bases and the J segment 0 bases; nucleotides outside the gene matches: 8. CDR1 and CDR2 from the germline V gene are LGHNA and YSLEER. The CDR3 is made up of 17 amino acids.

The chain joins TRBV5-1 to TRBJ2-5; the match to TRBD1 covers 9 bases. Germline V lookup: CDR1 SGHRS, CDR2 YFSETQ. The ends lost 4 bases at V and 4 bases at J; junction bases unmatched: 11. CDR3 size: 16 residues. The chain's CDR3 is CASSRSGTGTVETQYF. For the CDR3, the DNA is TGCGCCAGCAGCCGATCCGGGACAGGGACTGTAGAGACCCAGTACTTC.

This rearrangement joins TRBV29-1 to TRBJ1-3; D unclear. The germline CDR1 and CDR2 sequences are SQVTM and ANQGSEA. The V gene lost 5 bases and the J gene lost 0 bases, with 11 bases spanning the gap. CDR3 size: 14 residues. The CDR3 nucleotides are TGCAGCGTTAAAACCCGAAGCTCTGGAAACACCATATATTTT. Its protein is CSVKTRSSGNTIYF.

This clone was counted only a few times. The chain combines TRBV6-6 with TRBJ2-2; no definite D call. The ends were cut back, 6 bases at V and 0 bases at J, with 11 bases in the middle. The CDR3 consists of 15 residues. Germline CDR1 MNHNY, CDR2 SVGAGI (reference sequence). The DNA for the CDR3 is TGTGCCAGCAGCCCCACGAACCCGAACACCGGGGAGCTGTTTTTT. As protein: CASSPTNPNTGELFF.

The chain employs TRBV11-2 and TRBJ1-1; D gene unclear. With 1 base removed from V and 2 bases from J, the gap between germline ends came to 8 bases. Germline CDR1 and CDR2: SGHAT and FQNNGV. The CDR3 is 14 residues long. This CDR3 reads CASSLGGPNTEAFF. The CDR3 DNA is TGTGCCAGCAGCTTAGGAGGGCCCAACACTGAAGCTTTCTTT. The whole variable domain, filled in from reference TRBV11-2 and TRBJ1-1, reads EAGVAQSPRYKIIEKRQSVAFWCNPISGHATLYWYQQILGQGPKLLIQFQNNGVVDDSQLPKDRFSAERLKGVDSTLKIQPAKLEDSAVYLCASSLGGPNTEAFFGQGTRLTVV.

This clone was seen a handful of times. V is TRBV19 and J is TRBJ1-1; tentative D call: TRBD1 (5 bases). V lost 11 bases and J 1 base, leaving 17 bases between the germline ends. Germline V gene lookup returns CDR1 LNHDA and CDR2 SQIVND (reference sequence). CDR3 length: 14 amino acids. CDR3 DNA: TGTGCCGTAGGTGGGCGGGGGACGAACACTGAAGCTTTCTTT. It yields the protein CAVGGRGTNTEAFF. Full variable domain (missing parts from reference TRBV19 and TRBJ1-1): DGGITQSPKYLFRKEGQNVTLSCEQNLNHDAMYWYRQDPGQGLRLIYYSQIVNDFQKGDIAEGYSVSREKKESFPLTVTSAQKNPTAFYLCAVGGRGTNTEAFFGQGTRLTVV.

The chain has TRBV25-1 and TRBJ1-6; maybe TRBD1 (6 bases). Germline V gene sequence: CDR1 MGHDK, CDR2 SYGVNS. The CDR3 loop spans 13 amino acids. Trimming stripped 4 bases from V and 10 bases from J, with 11 bases between. The CDR3 DNA follows: TGTGCCAGCAGTGGCCCGGGGGGCTCACCCCTCCACTTT. It codes for CASSGPGGSPLHF.

The chain is built from TRBV29-1 and TRBJ1-5, with D hard to call. V gave up 5 bases and J gave up 7 bases, with 15 bases separating them. Per the germline V gene, CDR1 is SQVTM and CDR2 is ANQGSEA. This CDR3 has 13 residues. CDR3 residues: CSVIVEPDQPQHF. The DNA for the CDR3 is TGCAGCGTTATTGTCGAGCCAGACCAGCCCCAGCATTTT.

This clone was seen a handful of times. The chain links TRBV7-2 to TRBJ2-5, with TRBD2 identical over 7 bases. Germline V gene lookup returns CDR1 SGHTA and CDR2 FQGNSA. Losses at the gene ends were 4 bases for V and 2 bases for J; bases not matched to a gene: 10. The CDR3 spans 16 residues. CDR3 amino acids: CASSSEGTGGQETQYF. The CDR3 DNA is TGTGCCAGCAGCTCGGAGGGCACCGGGGGGCAAGAGACCCAGTACTTC.

The rearrangement joins TRBV4-3 to TRBJ2-6, with TRBD2 identical over 7 bases. After removal of 0 bases from V and 2 bases from J, the junction contained 1 base not matched to a gene. CDR1 and CDR2 (germline): LGHNA, YSLEER. The CDR3 extends over 16 amino acids. The CDR3, as DNA: TGCGCCAGCAGCCAAGATGGGGGGGCTGGGGCCAACGTCCTGACTTTC. Protein sequence: CASSQDGGAGANVLTF.

This clone was seen once. V is TRBV7-6 and J is TRBJ2-5, with a tentative D call TRBD1 (6 bases). This CDR3 is built from 15 residues. The V and J ends lost 4 bases and 2 bases respectively, with 14 bases between them. CDR1 and CDR2 (germline): SGHVS, FNYEAQ. The CDR3 coding sequence is TGTGCCAGCAGCTGGGGTGGGGGCGGTCAAGAGACCCAGTACTTC. This translates into CASSWGGGGQETQYF.

The CDR3 region is CASRGRGNNQETQYF. CDR3 DNA sequence: TGCGCCAGCAGAGGTAGGGGGAATAACCAAGAGACCCAGTACTTC. The chain couples TRBV5-1 to TRBJ2-5; D might be TRBD1 (6 bases). This CDR3 is built from 15 residues. Per the germline V gene, CDR1 is SGHRS and CDR2 is YFSETQ. V lost 5 bases, J lost 0 bases, and 14 bases lay in between.

This sequence joins TRBV10-3 and TRBJ2-1, with a weak D call TRBD1 (7 bases). This CDR3 comprises 13 residues. The germline V and J ends were trimmed by 10 bases and 8 bases, with 18 bases remaining between them. CDR1 is ENHRY and CDR2 is SYGVKD in the germline V gene. The CDR3 DNA is TGTGCCACAGGGGGGCTAGAAGAGGATGAGCAGTTCTTC. As protein: CATGGLEEDEQFF.

The V call is TRBV4-3, the J call TRBJ2-1, with 10 bases lining up with TRBD2. The ends lost 4 bases at V and 4 bases at J; junction bases unmatched: 7. Germline V gene data show CDR1 as LGHNA and CDR2 as YSLEER. This CDR3 has 16 amino acids. CDR3 sequence reads: CASSRIAGGTYNEQFF. DNA of the CDR3: TGCGCCAGCAGCCGCATAGCGGGGGGCACATACAATGAGCAGTTCTTC.

This clone was detected only a few times. The CDR3 region is CSVARTGGTDTQYF. The CDR3 nucleotides read TGCAGCGTTGCCCGGACAGGGGGCACAGATACGCAGTATTTT. The V and J genes are TRBV29-1 and TRBJ2-3; 9 nucleotides line up with TRBD1. Germline lookup yields CDR1 SQVTM and CDR2 ANQGSEA. The CDR3 runs to 14 residues. V lost 4 bases to trimming and J lost 1 base; unmatched junction nucleotides: 3.

The V gene is TRBV4-1, the J gene TRBJ2-7, with 8 positions matching TRBD1. The J segment lost 2 bases and the V segment lost 1 base, leaving 7 bases of the junction unmatched. This CDR3 is 16 amino acids long. The germline gives CDR1 MGHRA, CDR2 YSYEKL. CDR3 residues: CASSQGAADRAYEQYF. The CDR3 coding sequence is TGCGCCAGCAGCCAAGGGGCCGCGGACAGGGCCTACGAGCAGTACTTC.

The rearrangement joins TRBV7-2 to TRBJ2-4; TRBD2 might be the D (7 bases). V was cut by 5 bases and J by 8 bases, with 13 bases left in between. The germline CDR1 and CDR2 sequences are SGHTA and FQGNSA. CDR3 length equals 13 residues. The CDR3 DNA sequence: TGTGCCAGCAGCCTAGGGGAGGGGGACATTCAGTACTTC. Translating gives CASSLGEGDIQYF.

The CDR3 DNA reads TGCAGCGTCTCGACAGGAGACAATTCTGGGGCCAACGTCCTGACTTTC. Protein: CSVSTGDNSGANVLTF. The chain carries TRBV29-1 and TRBJ2-6; D might be TRBD1 (6 bases). Germline loops: CDR1 SQVTM, CDR2 ANQGSEA. There are 16 residues in the CDR3. Trimming removed 6 bases at V and 1 base at J, with 16 bases between.

This clone was counted only a few times. The V gene is TRBV29-1, the J gene TRBJ2-3; 8 nucleotides align to TRBD1. Germline lookup yields CDR1 SQVTM and CDR2 ANQGSEA. The CDR3 consists of 13 residues. The junction had 1 base not matched to a gene; V was cut back by 3 bases and J by 2 bases. The CDR3 region is CSVEDRDTDTQYF. For the CDR3, the DNA is TGCAGCGTTGAGGACAGGGACACAGATACGCAGTATTTT.